Listed below are T cell receptor beta chains from one sample, sequenced in a study of T cell repertoires in ileal Crohn's disease. Method: immunoSEQ multiplex PCR; TCRdb's copy keeps in-frame clones and lacks some. Among 15,000 or so clones listed, about 78% were seen once. The sequenced material came from ileal tissue. All receptors come from an adult with Crohn's disease. Both conserved end residues are part of each CDR3.

V	J	CDR3
TRBV25-1	TRBJ1-1	CASSDDQGGTEAFF
TRBV6-1	TRBJ2-5	CASSQTTGVGETQYF
TRBV5-6	TRBJ1-5	CASSTGGVGQPQHF
TRBV6-5	TRBJ2-3	CASSYTTSGSTDTQYF
TRBV18	TRBJ1-1	CASSPGTARGTTEAFF
TRBV10-1	TRBJ1-3	CASSRGEAGNTIYF
TRBV5-1	TRBJ2-7	CASSLEPQGQGYEQYF
TRBV2	TRBJ2-7	CASTIQGPSSYEQYF
TRBV7-9	TRBJ1-1	CASIDARAEAFF
TRBV5-1	TRBJ2-1	CASSLGTREGLYEQFF
TRBV18	TRBJ2-3	CASSPPSQTRADTQYF
TRBV28	TRBJ2-6	CASRTGVTGANVLTF
TRBV28	TRBJ2-7	CASSSQSGSEREQYF
TRBV6-5	TRBJ1-1	CASSYLAGNTEAFF
TRBV28	TRBJ2-3	CASSPGGPGQGGYTDTQYF
TRBV6-1	TRBJ2-5	CASSDSSGLWGNQYF
TRBV2	TRBJ2-7	CASTTGPSYEQYF
TRBV29-1	TRBJ2-4	CSVERPRGPKNIQYF
TRBV9	TRBJ2-3	CASSVAGASGTQDTQYF
TRBV7-2	TRBJ2-7	CASSLNPGIGFDEQYF
TRBV29-1	TRBJ2-7	CSVPRTGGRSDEQYF
TRBV27	TRBJ2-7	CASSMQRNYEQYF
TRBV7-3	TRBJ2-1	CATSELAGGHEFF
TRBV4-1	TRBJ2-7	CASSQGGSSYEQYF
TRBV27	TRBJ2-1	CASSFGGGGNEQFF
TRBV6-1	TRBJ2-5	CASSPSGGARETQYF
TRBV6-5	TRBJ2-2	CASRDAGELFF